The table lists the clone carrying this T cell receptor (beta chain) with a few counts. Amplification targeted TCR beta CDR3 regions from RNA transcripts. HTBI primers were employed in a first-round RT-PCR of the TCR CDR3. TCRdb redid the calling of the multiplex PCR reads with MiXCR, one entry per CDR3 protein. Seen here are about 690,000 distinct CDR3 sequences, 15% to 20% observed once, and the top ten hold around 15%. These data are taken from a study of T cells in Graves' hyperthyroidism and ophthalmopathy. The CDR3 loop spans 14 amino acids. The V gene's germline CDR1 is LNHDA and CDR2 SQIVND (reference sequence). V dropped 6 bases and J dropped 8 bases, with 19 bases sitting between them.

Sequencing was done on a sample of blood. V and J are TRBV19 and TRBJ1-2; the D gene is possibly TRBD1 (6 bases). The sequence derives from a man aged 45-65 years with Graves' hyperthyroidism. The CDR3, as DNA: TGTGCCAGTAGATTGACAGGTCTTTTTAACGGCTACACCTTC. Its translation is CASRLTGLFNGYTF.